This TCR beta chain is from a study of cytotoxic CD8 clonotypes in ibrutinib-treated CLL. Background on the study: Roughly 10 relapsed/refractory, roughly 15 treatment-naive; some 17 IGHV unmutated. Among patients, around 24 responded partially and 2 completely; 14 then stayed remitted and about 12 progressed after median around 70 months. Specimens for response were gathered following a median 12 months of therapy, spanning 6 to 36.

Germline CDR1 and CDR2: LNHNV and YYDKDF (reference sequence). Trimming removed 8 bases at V and 3 bases at J, with 8 bases between. The CDR3 is made up of 12 amino acids. The planned depth of sequencing spanned 1 in 200,000 to 1 in 1 million T cells. This table comes from immunoSEQ multiplex PCR, and its TCRdb copy is limited to in-frame clones, with some not included. The table records about 57,000 clones, roughly 50% of them present only once. The chain uses TRBV15 and TRBJ2-1; no clear D gene. The material was PBMCs, obtained after 24 months of ibrutinib treatment. The sequence derives from a human donor with chronic lymphocytic leukemia. In DNA, the CDR3 is TGTGCCACCGGGAAGGTCTACAATGAGCAGTTCTTC. This translates into CATGKVYNEQFF. Using reference TRBV15 and TRBJ2-1 for the parts outside the CDR3, the full variable domain is DAMVIQNPRYQVTQFGKPVTLSCSQTLNHNVMYWYQQKSSQAPKLLFHYYDKDFNNEADTPDNFQSRRPNTSFCFLDIRSPGLGDTAMYLCATGKVYNEQFFGPGTRLTVL.